What follows describes a single T cell receptor beta chain. Antigen specificity is unknown. The same CDR3 is also encoded by other DNA sequences in this sample. These data come from a study of cytomegalovirus exposure and HLA in healthy donors. General study results and limits: The authors enumerated 164 TCR beta chains as linked to cytomegalovirus.

The length of the CDR3 is 13 residues. The germline CDR1 and CDR2 sequences are SEHNR and FQNEAQ (reference sequence). V was trimmed by 4 bases and J by 2 bases, leaving 8 bases between them. Researchers ran the PCR with 60 Vbeta and 13 Jbeta primers. Profiling relied on immunoSEQ multiplex PCR, and the TCRdb table lists in-frame clones only, not all of them. This sample contains some 80,000 clones. Regarding donors, all were healthy bone marrow donors. The chain links TRBV7-9 to TRBJ1-2; D is perhaps TRBD1 (6 bases). The TCR comes from a young woman in good health and CMV-seronegative. Sequenced: PBMCs. Here the CDR3 reads CASSSTGNYGYTF. CDR3 DNA: TGTGCCAGCAGCTCAACAGGGAACTATGGCTACACCTTC.